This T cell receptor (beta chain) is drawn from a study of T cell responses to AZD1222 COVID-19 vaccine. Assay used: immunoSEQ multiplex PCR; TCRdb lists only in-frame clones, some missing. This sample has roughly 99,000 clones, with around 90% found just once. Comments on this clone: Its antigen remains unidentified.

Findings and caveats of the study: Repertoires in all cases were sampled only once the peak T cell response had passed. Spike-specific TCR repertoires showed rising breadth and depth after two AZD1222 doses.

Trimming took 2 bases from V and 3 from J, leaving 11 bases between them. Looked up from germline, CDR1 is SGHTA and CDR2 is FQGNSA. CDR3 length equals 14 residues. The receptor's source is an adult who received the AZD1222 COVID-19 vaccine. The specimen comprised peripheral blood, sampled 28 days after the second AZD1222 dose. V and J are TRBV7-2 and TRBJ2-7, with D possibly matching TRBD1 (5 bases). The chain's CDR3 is CASSLRDSSYEQYF. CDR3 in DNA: TGTGCCAGCAGCTTACGCGACAGCAGCTACGAGCAGTACTTC.